A single sample is the source of the 18 T cell receptor beta chains below, sequenced in a study of blood T cells in healthy people across ages. For the second PCR, which ran for 7 to 11 cycles, a sample-barcoded 5' primer and a J-beta primer mix were used. TCRdb redid the calling of the 5' RACE reads with MiXCR, one entry per CDR3 protein. The profile covers fewer than 1 million distinct CDR3 sequences, with about 42% appearing a single time and about 21% taken by the ten largest. Input material: blood. The receptors shown here come from a man aged 60 to 75 in good health.

This rearrangement joins TRBV20-1 to TRBJ2-5; 8 bases line up with TRBD1. The CDR3 consists of 13 residues. Germline V CDR1 and CDR2: DFQATT, SNEGSKA (reference sequence). V was pared by 0 bases and J by 5 bases, with 2 bases of the junction left unmatched. Written as DNA, the CDR3 is TGCAGTGCTAGAGACCACAGGGGGGAGACCCAGTACTTC. This translates into CSARDHRGETQYF.

This chain connects TRBV7-2 to TRBJ2-1; 7 positions agree with TRBD2. The DNA end is a closer match to TRBJ2-7, so the J assignment may be wrong. The CDR3 runs 14 residues. Germline V lookup: CDR1 SGHTA, CDR2 FQGNSA. CDR3 in DNA: TGTGCCAGCAGCTTCAGCGGGGCCTACAATGAGCAGTACTTC. It specifies CASSFSGAYNEQYF.

This clonotype was detected ten times or more. The chain couples TRBV7-2 to TRBJ2-7, with D perhaps given as TRBD1 or TRBD2 (6 bases each). The length of the CDR3 is 14 residues. Germline V gene lookup returns CDR1 SGHTA and CDR2 FQGNSA. V lost 1 base to trimming and J lost 2 bases, with 9 bases between them. The CDR3 loop is CASSLERGAYEQYF. DNA for the CDR3: TGTGCCAGCAGCTTAGAAAGGGGGGCCTACGAGCAGTACTTC.

Details on this clonotype: A much larger clone lies one base from this, so it may be a read error. Without the conserved terminal phenylalanine or tryptophan, this CDR3 likely stems from a read error. The chain couples TRBV5-1 to TRBJ2-3, with D perhaps TRBD2 (6 bases). This CDR3 has 17 residues. Germline assignment: CDR1 SGHRS and CDR2 YFSETQ. V was trimmed by 1 base and J by 2 bases, leaving 17 bases between them. The CDR3, as DNA: TGCGCCAGCAGCTTGACTACCGGGACTTACAACACAGATACGCAGTATTTG. Its protein is CASSLTTGTYNTDTQYL.

CDR3: CASSRQANEQYF. The CDR3 nucleotides read TGTGCCAGCAGTAGACAGGCGAACGAGCAGTACTTC. V gene TRBV6-2 or TRBV6-3 combines with J gene TRBJ2-7; weak D call: TRBD1 (6 bases). Trimming left V 5 bases short and J 5 bases short, with 10 bases between. This CDR3 has 12 amino acids. Germline CDR1 MNHEY, CDR2 SVGEGT.

The chain carries TRBV20-1 and TRBJ2-7; TRBD2 matches at 10 bases. The CDR3 sequence is 13 residues long. Unmatched junction bases numbered 2, after V lost 6 bases and J lost 0 bases. Germline values: CDR1 DFQATT, CDR2 SNEGSKA (reference sequence). The CDR3 nucleotides read TGCAGTGCCGAGCGGGGGGGCTCCTACGAGCAGTACTTC. It translates to CSAERGGSYEQYF.

Worth noting for this clonotype: One junction end does not reproduce the germline sequence, and a read error may be involved. J is TRBJ2-7 and V is TRBV5-1; 7 bases map to TRBD1. Per germline, CDR1 SGHRS and CDR2 YFSETQ. The CDR3 is made up of 16 amino acids. CDR3 sequence: CSSRAPTTGPVYEQYF. For the CDR3, the DNA is TGCTCCAGCAGGGCCCCCACGACAGGGCCCGTCTACGAGCAGTACTTC.

This clonotype occurred many times. V is TRBV10-3 and J is TRBJ2-7; perhaps TRBD1 as D (5 bases). The CDR3 has 16 amino acids. V was pared by 3 bases and J by 0 bases, with 15 bases between. Per the germline V gene, CDR1 is ENHRY and CDR2 is SYGVKD. CDR3 amino acids: CAISDPTTTVSYEQYF. The DNA of the CDR3 is TGTGCCATCAGTGACCCGACCACGACAGTCTCCTACGAGCAGTACTTC.

In this sample, this clonotype turned up once. The chain uses TRBV28 and TRBJ2-7, with D possibly TRBD1 on 5 matching bases. Germline CDR1 MDHEN, CDR2 SYDVKM. The CDR3 spans 14 residues. Trimming pared 6 bases from V and 0 bases from J, leaving 12 bases between. The CDR3 here is CASRGPTSSYEQYF. The CDR3 DNA reads TGTGCCAGCAGGGGGCCGACGAGCTCCTACGAGCAGTACTTC.

The sample holds a few counts of this clonotype. V is TRBV2 and J is TRBJ2-1, with D perhaps TRBD1 (5 bases). The V gene lost 4 bases and the J gene lost 1 base, with 11 bases spanning the gap. Germline CDR1 reads SNHLY; CDR2 reads FYNNEI. CDR3 size: 15 residues. The CDR3 is CASSGVQVSYNEQFF. CDR3 coding DNA: TGTGCCAGCAGTGGGGTACAGGTTTCCTACAATGAGCAGTTCTTC.

In nucleotides, the CDR3 is TGTGCCGGTGAACAGGCCCCGGGCACTGAAGCTTTCTTT. Amino acids: CAGEQAPGTEAFF. This sequence joins TRBV30 and TRBJ1-1, with D tentatively TRBD1 (5 bases). The CDR3 spans 13 residues. V was clipped by 8 bases and J by 4 bases, with 17 bases between them. Germline CDR1 reads GTSNPN; CDR2 reads SVGIG (reference sequence).

This clonotype was counted a few times. The chain employs TRBV11-2 and TRBJ2-1, with D tentatively TRBD1 or TRBD2 (7 bases each). Germline V gene sequence: CDR1 SGHAT, CDR2 FQNNGV. This CDR3 contains 17 residues. The V end lost 5 bases, the J end lost 8 bases, and 25 bases lay between the germline ends. CDR3 bases: TGTGCCAGCAGCGCCTCGCAAAGGGGCAGGGGGGGCGATGAGCAGTTCTTC. This sequence encodes CASSASQRGRGGDEQFF.

About this clonotype itself: Compared with germline, one end of the junction differs, possibly owing to a read error. The V gene is TRBV5-1, the J gene TRBJ2-1, with D perhaps assigned TRBD1 or TRBD2 (5 bases each). The CDR3 is 14 amino acids. The germline V gene has CDR1 SGHRS and CDR2 YFSETQ. Here the CDR3 DNA reads TGCGTCAGCAGCACCGGGACCCCTGACAATGAGCAGTTCTTC. Encoded protein: CVSSTGTPDNEQFF. The full variable domain, its missing parts supplied by reference TRBV5-1 and TRBJ2-1, is KAGVTQTPRYLIKTRGQQVTLSCSPISGHRSVSWYQQTPGQGLQFLFEYFSETQRNKGNFPGRFSGRQFSNSRSEMNVSTLELGDSALYLCVSSTGTPDNEQFFGPGTRLTVL.

The chain combines TRBV20-1 with TRBJ2-3; 8 bases fit TRBD2. The CDR3 covers 15 residues. In germline, CDR1 is DFQATT, CDR2 SNEGSKA (reference sequence). The junction had 8 bases not matched to a gene; V was cut back by 6 bases and J by 0 bases. The CDR3 spells CSATRGLASTDTQYF. For the CDR3, the DNA is TGCAGTGCGACTAGAGGACTAGCTAGCACAGATACGCAGTATTTT.

CDR3 DNA sequence: TGTGCCAGCAGCCCTCCGGCGTCTGGAAACACCATATATTTT. It translates to CASSPPASGNTIYF. V gene TRBV7-2 combines with J gene TRBJ1-3; no reliable D call. The germline V and J ends were trimmed by 5 bases and 1 base, with 9 bases remaining between them. Germline V gene data show CDR1 as SGHTA and CDR2 as FQGNSA. This CDR3 is 14 amino acids long.

The genes are TRBV7-2 and TRBJ2-7; unclear D gene. CDR3 size: 10 residues. CDR1 and CDR2 from the germline V gene are SGHTA and FQGNSA. Trimming pared 8 bases from V and 7 bases from J, leaving 9 bases between. The CDR3, as DNA: TGTGCCAGCCCCCACAATGAGCAGTACTTC. The encoded protein is CASPHNEQYF.

The rearrangement links TRBV12-3 or TRBV12-4 to TRBJ2-4; 10 bases match TRBD2. The junction had 17 bases not matched to a gene; V was cut back by 4 bases and J by 8 bases. The CDR3 runs 18 residues. The CDR3 DNA is TGTGCCAGCAGTTCGGTAGCGGGGGGCCCGTCCCCCTCGGACATTCAGTACTTC. It translates to CASSSVAGGPSPSDIQYF.

This clonotype was seen more than once but under ten times. This sequence joins TRBV3-1 and TRBJ1-5; D uncertain. Germline CDR1 LGHDT, CDR2 YNNKEL (reference sequence). The CDR3 has 14 amino acids. The V end was cut by 3 bases, the J end by 4 bases, with 10 bases between. The CDR3 loop is CASSQSSGNQPQHF. The CDR3 nucleotides read TGTGCCAGCAGCCAGTCCTCGGGAAATCAGCCCCAGCATTTT.